The source of this TCR beta chain is a study of CD8 T cells in ankylosing spondylitis. CDR3 size: 13 residues. Per germline, CDR1 SGHVS and CDR2 FQNEAQ. V lost 3 bases and J 4 bases, leaving 9 bases between the germline ends. Findings and caveats of the study: Made up of eight highly homologous variants, a TCR beta motif appeared characteristic of ankylosing spondylitis blood.

Library preparation for TCR beta used quantitative 5'-RACE with molecular barcodes. TCRdb processed the 5' RACE reads anew with MiXCR; each CDR3 protein has one entry. The data show about 420,000 distinct CDR3 sequences, with under 25% seen just once and about 15% held by the top ten. This clonotype has more than one count but fewer than ten. Its antigen remains unidentified. The rearrangement joins TRBV7-8 to TRBJ1-1; D gene unclear. The sample taken for sequencing was blood, either unsorted or a sorted T cell fraction (not recorded which). The sequence was obtained from a male donor with ankylosing spondylitis. Here the CDR3 reads CASSFAPPTEAFF. The CDR3, as DNA: TGTGCCAGCAGCTTCGCTCCCCCCACTGAAGCTTTCTTT.